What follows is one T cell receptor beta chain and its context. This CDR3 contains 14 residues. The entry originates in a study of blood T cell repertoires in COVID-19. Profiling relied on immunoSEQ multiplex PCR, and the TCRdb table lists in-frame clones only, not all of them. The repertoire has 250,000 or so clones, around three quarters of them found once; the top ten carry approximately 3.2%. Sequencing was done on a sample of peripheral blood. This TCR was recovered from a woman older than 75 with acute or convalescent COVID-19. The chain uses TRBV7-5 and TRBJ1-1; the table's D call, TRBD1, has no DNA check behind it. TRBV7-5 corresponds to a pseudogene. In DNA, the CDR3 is TGTGTCAGAAGCAACACAGGGGAGAACACTGAAGCTTTCTTT. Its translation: CVRSNTGENTEAFF.